This T cell receptor (beta chain) came from a study of T cells after yellow fever vaccination. Study-wide background: Any fraction with a low cell number was prepared using SMART-Seq v4 Ultra Low Input.

The study, taken as a whole, reports: Repertoires sorted by FACS could include abundant clonotypes that are contaminants from the bulk population.

Template switching with 5'RACE generated the TCR cDNA and added a universal primer site and UMIs. MiXCR, run by TCRdb on the 5' RACE reads, gives a single entry per CDR3 protein. The profile shows 120,000 or so distinct CDR3 sequences, about 16% of them singletons. This clonotype showed up just a few times. Its antigen is unidentified. V was trimmed by 2 bases and J by 0 bases, leaving 15 bases between them. The CDR3 is made up of 17 amino acids. Germline CDR1 is SGHRS and CDR2 is YFSETQ. The chain employs TRBV5-1 and TRBJ2-1; D could derive from TRBD1 or TRBD2 (6 bases each). Source: CD8+ T cells sorted from PBMCs, taken 5 days after the yellow fever booster vaccination. This TCR came from a man aged 18-30 years who received the YFV17D yellow fever vaccine. CDR3 DNA: TGCGCCAGCAGCTTTATGAGGGGGGAGAGCTCCTACAATGAGCAGTTCTTC. It is translated as CASSFMRGESSYNEQFF.